Only a few counts were recorded for the clone carrying this TCR beta chain. The antigen is unknown. Within the sample, other DNA sequences also encode this same CDR3. This sample is part of a study of beta chain features in type 1 diabetes. Study context: Sorted cell examination encompassed 100,000,000 or so cells across all samples. Study-level results: Shortening of TCRB CDR3s, moderate but significant, appeared in all four CD4+ subsets of Type 1 diabetes patients. There were fewer insertions and more deletions at the VDJ junctions of type 1 diabetes patients.

The V and J ends lost 1 base and 0 bases respectively, with 4 bases between them. CDR1 is GTSNPN and CDR2 is SVGIG in the germline V gene (reference sequence). The CDR3 runs 13 residues. Investigators reverse transcribed all isolated RNA, so they sequenced expressed TCRB transcripts. The table came from immunoSEQ multiplex PCR; TCRdb's copy has only in-frame clones and leaves some out. The table shows 600,000 or so clones, with over 11% occurring only once. Using CD45RO/CCR7/CD25/CD127/CD95/CD27, CD4+ naive, central memory, regulatory and stem cell-like memory cells were sorted. The J gene is TRBJ1-5, the V gene TRBV30; D remains ambiguous. Sequencing was done on a sample of naive CD4+ T cells from blood. The TCR comes from a man between 18 and 35 years old with type 1 diabetes. The CDR3 loop is CAWSGNSNQPQHF. The CDR3 DNA reads TGTGCCTGGAGTGGAAATAGCAATCAGCCCCAGCATTTT.